This TCR beta chain comes out of a study of graft-versus-host responses after intestinal transplantation. TCRdb's copy holds only in-frame clones and misses some; the assay was immunoSEQ multiplex PCR. The sample includes about 120,000 clones, roughly 95% of them seen just once. V shed 8 bases, J shed 5 bases, and the junction held 8 bases outside the gene matches. The CDR3 spans 14 residues. In germline, CDR1 is LNHNV, CDR2 YYDKDF (reference sequence). As concerns this clone: Its antigen is not known.

V is TRBV15 and J is TRBJ2-5, with 10 bases that match TRBD2. The specimen was unstimulated CD8+ T cells sorted from spleen or lymph node cells, collected before intestinal transplant. The receptor's source is a human donor who received an intestinal transplant. CDR3 region: CATGGAGGLETQYF. CDR3 bases: TGTGCCACCGGGGGAGCGGGAGGGTTGGAGACCCAGTACTTC.